This entry describes one T cell receptor (beta chain). Its cognate antigen is unknown. The study drew the donors from its approximately 110-subject validation cohort, separate from the approximately 700-subject first cohort. The V and J ends lost 5 bases and 1 base, in that order; junction bases with no gene match: 6. Germline lookup yields CDR1 ENHRY and CDR2 SYGVKD. This CDR3 region has 15 residues. The sample comes from a study of cytomegalovirus exposure and HLA in healthy donors. Whole-study context: In a later analysis, it was reported that the approximately 110 validation repertoires had been produced on the same platform as the roughly 700 repertoires belonging to the first cohort. The study's findings and limits: In vitro work confirmed that a few CMV-associated chains recognize CMV antigens. The study found most TCR sequences rare, yet found some public TCRs in many donors.

Repertoires were generated with immunoSEQ multiplex PCR, while TCRdb's copy carries only in-frame clones and drops some. The sample contains some 250,000 clones, about 90% of which appear only once. The chain has TRBV10-3 and TRBJ2-3; 7 nucleotides line up with TRBD2. The clonotype comes from a woman between 18 and 29 years old in good health and CMV-seronegative. Sequencing used PBMCs. CDR3 in amino acids: CAISLSGGRTDTQYF. In DNA, the CDR3 is TGTGCCATCAGTCTCTCGGGGGGACGCACAGATACGCAGTATTTT.